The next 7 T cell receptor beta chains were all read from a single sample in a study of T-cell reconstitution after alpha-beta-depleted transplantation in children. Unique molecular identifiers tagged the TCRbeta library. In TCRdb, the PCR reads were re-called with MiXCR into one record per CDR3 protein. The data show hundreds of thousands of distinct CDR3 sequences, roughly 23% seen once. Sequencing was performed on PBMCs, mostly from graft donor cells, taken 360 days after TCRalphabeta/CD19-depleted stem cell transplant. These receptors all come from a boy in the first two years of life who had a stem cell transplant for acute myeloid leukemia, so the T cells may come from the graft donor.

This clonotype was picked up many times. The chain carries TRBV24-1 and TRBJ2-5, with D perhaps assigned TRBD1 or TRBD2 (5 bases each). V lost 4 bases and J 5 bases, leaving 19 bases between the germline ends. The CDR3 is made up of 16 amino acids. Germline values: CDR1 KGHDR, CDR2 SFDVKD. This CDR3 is CATSDETRGESETQYF. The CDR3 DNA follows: TGTGCCACCAGTGACGAAACCCGAGGGGAGTCGGAGACCCAGTACTTC.

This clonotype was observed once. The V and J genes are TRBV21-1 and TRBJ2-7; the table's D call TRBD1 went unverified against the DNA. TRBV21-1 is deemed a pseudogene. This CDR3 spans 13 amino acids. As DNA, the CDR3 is TGTGCCAGCGGCCCCGGGGACAACTGCGAGCAGTACTTC. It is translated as CASGPGDNCEQYF.

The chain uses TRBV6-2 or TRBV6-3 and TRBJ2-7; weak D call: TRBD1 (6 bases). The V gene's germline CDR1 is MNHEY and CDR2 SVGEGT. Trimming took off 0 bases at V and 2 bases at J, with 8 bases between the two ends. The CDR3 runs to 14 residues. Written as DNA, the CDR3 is TGTGCCAGCAGTTACTCGCCAGGGGCCTACGAGCAGTACTTC. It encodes CASSYSPGAYEQYF.

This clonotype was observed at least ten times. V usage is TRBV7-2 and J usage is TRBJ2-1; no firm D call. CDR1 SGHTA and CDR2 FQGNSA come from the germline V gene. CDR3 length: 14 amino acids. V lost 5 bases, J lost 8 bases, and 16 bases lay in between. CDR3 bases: TGTGCCAGCAGCGGCCGCGTTCGGTATGATGAGCAGTTCTTC. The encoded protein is CASSGRVRYDEQFF.

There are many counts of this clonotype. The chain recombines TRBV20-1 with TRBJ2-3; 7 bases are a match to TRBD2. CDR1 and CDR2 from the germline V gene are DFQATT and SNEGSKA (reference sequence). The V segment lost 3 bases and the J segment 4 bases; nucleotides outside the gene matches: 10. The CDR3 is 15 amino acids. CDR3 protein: CSASDPGAGADTQYF. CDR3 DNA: TGCAGTGCTAGTGATCCGGGCGCGGGGGCAGATACGCAGTATTTT.

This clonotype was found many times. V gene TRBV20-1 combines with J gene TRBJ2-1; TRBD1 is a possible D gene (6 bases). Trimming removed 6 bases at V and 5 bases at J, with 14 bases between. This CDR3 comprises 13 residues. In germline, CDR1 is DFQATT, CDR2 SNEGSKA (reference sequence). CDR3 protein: CSADRPANNEQFF. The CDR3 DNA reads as TGCAGTGCCGACAGGCCGGCCAACAATGAGCAGTTCTTC.

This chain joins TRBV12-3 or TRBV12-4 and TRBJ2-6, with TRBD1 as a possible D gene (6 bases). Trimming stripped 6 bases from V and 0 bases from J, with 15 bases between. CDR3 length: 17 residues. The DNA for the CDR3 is TGTGCCAGCAGCACAAGGTACAGGGTCTCTGGGGCCAACGTCCTGACTTTC. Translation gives CASSTRYRVSGANVLTF.